Presented here are 27 T cell receptor beta chains from one specimen sequenced in a study of blood T cell repertoires in COVID-19 (dated by TCRdb to the early 2020s). The library was made by the immunoSEQ multiplex PCR assay. The source is immuneACCESS, and TCRdb retained only in-frame sequences with V and J called. Part of the clones is not carried over; for the studies checked, unresolved V genes explain less than half of this, and the remainder is unexplained. This sample is represented by 95,000 to 100,000 clones; 75% to 90% of them were singletons. The ten largest clones take up 1.5% to 2% of the sample. Sequencing was done on a sample of peripheral blood. These TCRs come from a woman aged 70-85 years with active or convalescent COVID-19.

V gene TRBV19 combines with J gene TRBJ2-1; D unresolved. V was trimmed by 6 bases and J by 3 bases, leaving 3 bases between them. CDR3 length: 11 amino acids. The germline CDR1 and CDR2 sequences are LNHDA and SQIVND (reference sequence). CDR3 nucleotide sequence: TGTGCCAGTAGCCTCTACAATGAGCAGTTCTTC. Translated, it gives CASSLYNEQFF.

The chain links TRBV6-5 to TRBJ1-2; D is unclear. Trimming took off 0 bases at V and 2 bases at J, with 10 bases between the two ends. The CDR3 totals 15 residues. Germline V gene lookup returns CDR1 MNHEY and CDR2 SVGAGI. The CDR3 region is CASSYSQEGNYGYTF. The DNA of the CDR3 is TGTGCCAGCAGTTACTCTCAGGAAGGCAACTATGGCTACACCTTC.

The chain uses TRBV5-8 and TRBJ1-6; 9 nucleotides align to TRBD1. With 4 bases clipped from V and 8 bases from J, the junction kept 4 bases outside the gene matches. The length of the CDR3 is 14 residues. Germline V gene sequence: CDR1 SGHTS, CDR2 YDEGEE. Here the CDR3 reads CASSTDRGYSPLHF. Written as DNA, the CDR3 is TGTGCCAGCAGCACCGACAGGGGGTATTCACCCCTCCACTTT.

The chain has TRBV28 and TRBJ1-4, with 7 bases fitting TRBD1. Unmatched junction bases numbered 6, after V lost 6 bases and J lost 5 bases. Per germline, CDR1 MDHEN and CDR2 SYDVKM. The CDR3 is 14 amino acids. Here the CDR3 reads CASRAGGPNEKLFF. Written as DNA, the CDR3 is TGTGCCAGCAGGGCAGGGGGGCCAAATGAAAAACTGTTTTTT. Drawing the rest from reference TRBV28 and TRBJ1-4, the complete variable domain is DVKVTQSSRYLVKRTGEKVFLECVQDMDHENMFWYRQDPGLGLRLIYFSYDVKMKEKGDIPEGYSVSREKKERFSLILESASTNQTSMYLCASRAGGPNEKLFFGSGTQLSVL.

This clone has a single count. The chain combines TRBV18 with TRBJ1-6, with a weak D call TRBD1 (5 bases). Germline values: CDR1 KGHSH, CDR2 LQKENI. Trimming stripped 3 bases from V and 0 bases from J, with 9 bases between. CDR3 length: 16 residues. The CDR3 DNA reads TGTGCCAGCTCACCTACAGGCAGCTCCTATAATTCACCCCTCCACTTT. This sequence encodes CASSPTGSSYNSPLHF.

The chain uses TRBV11-3 and TRBJ2-2, with 8 nucleotides matching TRBD1. This CDR3 has 15 residues. V trimming: 10 bases; J trimming: 1 base; junction bases outside the gene matches: 8. Germline assignment: CDR1 SGHNT and CDR2 YENEEA. CDR3 residues: CATSSGTGNTGELFF. The CDR3 DNA follows: TGTGCCACTTCCTCCGGGACAGGGAACACCGGGGAGCTGTTTTTT.

V and J are TRBV5-1 and TRBJ1-6; D gene uncertain. CDR1 SGHRS and CDR2 YFSETQ come from the germline V gene. This CDR3 is 14 amino acids long. V lost 2 bases and J 9 bases, leaving 12 bases between the germline ends. In nucleotides, the CDR3 is TGCGCCAGCAGCTTCGGGGAAACGAGTTCACCCCTCCACTTT. Its protein is CASSFGETSSPLHF.

Here the CDR3 DNA reads TGTGCCAGCAGCCCCGAACTAGGTACAGATACGCAGTATTTT. Its translation: CASSPELGTDTQYF. V usage is TRBV7-9 and J usage is TRBJ2-3, with D possibly TRBD2 on 5 matching bases. Trimming took off 5 bases at V and 3 bases at J, with 12 bases between the two ends. CDR1 is SEHNR and CDR2 is FQNEAQ in the germline V gene (reference sequence). CDR3 length: 14 amino acids.

The CDR3 bases are TGTGCCAGCAGTCACCGGACAGGGGGAATGAACACTGAAGCTTTCTTT. Its protein product is CASSHRTGGMNTEAFF. This sequence joins TRBV27 and TRBJ1-1, with 10 positions matching TRBD1. Germline CDR1 and CDR2: MNHEY and SMNVEV (reference sequence). The CDR3 sequence is 16 residues long. V lost 5 bases to trimming and J lost 0 bases; unmatched junction nucleotides: 6.

The chain is built from TRBV10-1 and TRBJ2-5; 8 bases line up with TRBD1. CDR1 and CDR2 (germline): WNHNN, SYGVQD (reference sequence). This CDR3 is built from 12 residues. V dropped 7 bases and J dropped 6; count of bases not matched to a gene: 4. The CDR3 loop reads CASTGQGKTQYF. The CDR3 nucleotides are TGCGCCAGCACTGGACAGGGAAAGACCCAGTACTTC.

This chain connects TRBV18 to TRBJ2-7, with 14 bases fitting TRBD2. The CDR3 loop spans 15 amino acids. The germline V gene encodes CDR1 KGHSH and CDR2 LQKENI. Losses at the gene ends were 1 base for V and 5 bases for J; bases not matched to a gene: 1. The CDR3, as DNA: TGTGCCAGCTCACCACGACTAGCGGGAGGGGACGAGCAGTACTTC. Residues: CASSPRLAGGDEQYF.

The chain links TRBV7-9 to TRBJ2-1; 12 bases are a match to TRBD1. This CDR3 comprises 17 residues. CDR1 is SEHNR and CDR2 is FQNEAQ in the germline V gene (reference sequence). After removal of 5 bases from V and 4 bases from J, the junction contained 9 bases not matched to a gene. CDR3 nucleotides: TGTGCCAGCAGCGCCACTGGGACAGGGGGCTGGTACAATGAGCAGTTCTTC. It is translated as CASSATGTGGWYNEQFF.

The chain employs TRBV2 and TRBJ1-6, with D maybe TRBD1 (5 bases). Looked up from germline, CDR1 is SNHLY and CDR2 is FYNNEI. The germline V and J ends were trimmed by 4 bases and 5 bases, with 12 bases remaining between them. The CDR3 totals 15 residues. CDR3 coding DNA: TGTGCCAGCAGTGGGCAGGGTGTCGATAATTCACCCCTCCACTTT. Translation gives CASSGQGVDNSPLHF.

This chain links TRBV9 with TRBJ1-2; 7 bases match TRBD1. Germline CDR1 reads SGDLS; CDR2 reads YYNGEE. Germline trimming cut 0 bases from V and 7 bases from J; bases unmatched to any gene: 12. The CDR3 consists of 16 residues. The DNA for the CDR3 is TGTGCCAGCAGCGTAGCTGAGAGGGGGCTACAAGGTGGCTACACCTTC. It specifies CASSVAERGLQGGYTF. Supplemented by reference TRBV9 and TRBJ1-2, the full variable domain reads DSGVTQTPKHLITATGQRVTLRCSPRSGDLSVYWYQQSLDQGLQFLIQYYNGEERAKGNILERFSAQQFPDLHSELNLSSLELGDSALYFCASSVAERGLQGGYTFGSGTRLTVV.

The chain recombines TRBV7-8 with TRBJ2-7; 7 nucleotides align to TRBD2. V shed 0 bases, J shed 6 bases, and the junction held 14 bases outside the gene matches. Germline assignment: CDR1 SGHVS and CDR2 FQNEAQ. The CDR3 loop spans 17 amino acids. The CDR3 loop is CASSLAFGAGLDTEQYF. DNA of the CDR3: TGTGCCAGCAGCTTAGCGTTTGGGGCCGGACTAGACACCGAGCAGTACTTC.

This clone appeared once. The chain uses TRBV15 and TRBJ2-1, with D unresolved. The CDR3 spans 15 residues. With 1 base removed from V and 4 bases from J, the gap between germline ends came to 11 bases. Germline V gene data show CDR1 as LNHNV and CDR2 as YYDKDF (reference sequence). In nucleotides, the CDR3 is TGTGCCACCAGCAGAGGGCGGAGAGGTTACAATGAGCAGTTCTTC. Translation: CATSRGRRGYNEQFF.

V gene TRBV30 combines with J gene TRBJ1-5; TRBD1 aligns across 7 bases. The CDR3 spans 14 residues. From germline, CDR1 is GTSNPN and CDR2 SVGIG (reference sequence). The trim removed 1 base at V and 4 bases at J, leaving 4 bases unmatched. This CDR3 reads CAWSDRGRNQPQHF. The CDR3 DNA follows: TGTGCCTGGAGTGATAGGGGGCGGAATCAGCCCCAGCATTTT.

The V call is TRBV5-3, the J call TRBJ1-5, with 7 bases aligning to TRBD1. TRBV5-3 is marked as an open reading frame, function uncertain. V was clipped by 6 bases and J by 11 bases; unmatched bases: 20. The CDR3 is made up of 16 amino acids. This CDR3 is CARKLLTGAQKGAQHF. DNA for the CDR3: TGTGCCAGAAAACTACTTACAGGGGCCCAAAAGGGGGCCCAGCATTTT.

This clone was seen only once. The chain has TRBV11-1 and TRBJ2-7; 10 positions match TRBD2. Per the germline V gene, CDR1 is SGHAT and CDR2 is FQDESV (reference sequence). The ends lost 1 base at V and 6 bases at J; junction bases unmatched: 3. The CDR3 is made up of 14 amino acids. The CDR3 DNA is TGTGCCAGCAGCTTAGGACTAGCGGGTCCCGAGCAGTACTTC. Translated: CASSLGLAGPEQYF.

This sequence joins TRBV12-3 or TRBV12-4 and TRBJ1-2, with D perhaps matching TRBD1 (5 bases). The CDR3 is 12 residues long. Trimming took off 5 bases at V and 6 bases at J, with 10 bases between the two ends. DNA for the CDR3: TGTGCCAGCAGTCTTCAGGGTAATGGCTACACCTTC. It is translated as CASSLQGNGYTF.

The genes are TRBV18 and TRBJ1-1; D is unresolved. The CDR3 is 16 residues long. Germline values: CDR1 KGHSH, CDR2 LQKENI. V shed 2 bases and J shed 4 bases, with 17 bases lying between them. CDR3 residues: CASSPFAFGGGTEAFF. The CDR3, as DNA: TGTGCCAGCTCACCATTTGCGTTCGGAGGTGGCACTGAAGCTTTCTTT. Combining the CDR3 with reference TRBV18 and TRBJ1-1 gives the whole variable domain NAGVMQNPRHLVRRRGQEARLRCSPMKGHSHVYWYRQLPEEGLKFMVYLQKENIIDESGMPKERFSAEFPKEGPSILRIQQVVRGDSAAYFCASSPFAFGGGTEAFFGQGTRLTVV.

The chain employs TRBV28 and TRBJ1-1; D is unclear. Germline V CDR1 and CDR2: MDHEN, SYDVKM. CDR3 length: 17 residues. The V end was cut by 3 bases, the J end by 5 bases, with 22 bases between. CDR3 bases: TGTGCCAGCAGTTTTTTCCCCTCGGTGACGGGGAAGACTGAAGCTTTCTTT. This encodes CASSFFPSVTGKTEAFF.

The J gene is TRBJ1-2, the V gene TRBV4-1; 7 bases fit TRBD1. With 2 bases clipped from V and 4 bases from J, the junction kept 7 bases outside the gene matches. The CDR3 sequence is 15 residues long. CDR1 and CDR2 (germline): MGHRA, YSYEKL. CDR3 amino acids: CASSQPRDSRYGYTF. For the CDR3, the DNA is TGCGCCAGCAGCCAACCGCGGGACAGTCGCTATGGCTACACCTTC.

This CDR3 is CASSSRQGLNTGELFF. For the CDR3, the DNA is TGTGCCAGCAGCTCCCGCCAGGGGCTAAACACCGGGGAGCTGTTTTTT. The chain joins TRBV5-6 to TRBJ2-2; perhaps TRBD1 as D (6 bases). Germline V gives CDR1 SGHDT, CDR2 YYEEEE. V lost 3 bases and J 2 bases, leaving 14 bases between the germline ends. The CDR3 has 16 residues.

The chain's CDR3 is CASSSMSDTEAFF. In nucleotides, the CDR3 is TGTGCCAGCAGCTCGATGTCGGACACTGAAGCTTTCTTT. V is TRBV7-2 and J is TRBJ1-1; unclear D gene. V shed 4 bases and J shed 3 bases, with 9 bases lying between them. The CDR3 length is 13 residues. CDR1 and CDR2 from the germline V gene are SGHTA and FQGNSA.

The chain combines TRBV5-4 with TRBJ1-3, with 7 nucleotides matching TRBD1. CDR3 length: 14 amino acids. CDR1 is SGHNT and CDR2 is YYREEE in the germline V gene (reference sequence). Trimming cost V 2 bases and J 2 bases; bases outside gene matches: 1. The CDR3, as DNA: TGTGCCAGCAGCTTACAGGGGCCTGGAAACACCATATATTTT. Translation: CASSLQGPGNTIYF.

The chain couples TRBV28 to TRBJ2-6, with D tentatively TRBD2 (5 bases). CDR1 and CDR2 (germline): MDHEN, SYDVKM. The CDR3 loop spans 15 amino acids. V lost 8 bases, J lost 1 base, and 12 bases lay in between. CDR3 protein: CASPLAWSGANVLTF. The CDR3 nucleotides are TGTGCCAGCCCTTTAGCGTGGTCTGGGGCCAACGTCCTGACTTTC.